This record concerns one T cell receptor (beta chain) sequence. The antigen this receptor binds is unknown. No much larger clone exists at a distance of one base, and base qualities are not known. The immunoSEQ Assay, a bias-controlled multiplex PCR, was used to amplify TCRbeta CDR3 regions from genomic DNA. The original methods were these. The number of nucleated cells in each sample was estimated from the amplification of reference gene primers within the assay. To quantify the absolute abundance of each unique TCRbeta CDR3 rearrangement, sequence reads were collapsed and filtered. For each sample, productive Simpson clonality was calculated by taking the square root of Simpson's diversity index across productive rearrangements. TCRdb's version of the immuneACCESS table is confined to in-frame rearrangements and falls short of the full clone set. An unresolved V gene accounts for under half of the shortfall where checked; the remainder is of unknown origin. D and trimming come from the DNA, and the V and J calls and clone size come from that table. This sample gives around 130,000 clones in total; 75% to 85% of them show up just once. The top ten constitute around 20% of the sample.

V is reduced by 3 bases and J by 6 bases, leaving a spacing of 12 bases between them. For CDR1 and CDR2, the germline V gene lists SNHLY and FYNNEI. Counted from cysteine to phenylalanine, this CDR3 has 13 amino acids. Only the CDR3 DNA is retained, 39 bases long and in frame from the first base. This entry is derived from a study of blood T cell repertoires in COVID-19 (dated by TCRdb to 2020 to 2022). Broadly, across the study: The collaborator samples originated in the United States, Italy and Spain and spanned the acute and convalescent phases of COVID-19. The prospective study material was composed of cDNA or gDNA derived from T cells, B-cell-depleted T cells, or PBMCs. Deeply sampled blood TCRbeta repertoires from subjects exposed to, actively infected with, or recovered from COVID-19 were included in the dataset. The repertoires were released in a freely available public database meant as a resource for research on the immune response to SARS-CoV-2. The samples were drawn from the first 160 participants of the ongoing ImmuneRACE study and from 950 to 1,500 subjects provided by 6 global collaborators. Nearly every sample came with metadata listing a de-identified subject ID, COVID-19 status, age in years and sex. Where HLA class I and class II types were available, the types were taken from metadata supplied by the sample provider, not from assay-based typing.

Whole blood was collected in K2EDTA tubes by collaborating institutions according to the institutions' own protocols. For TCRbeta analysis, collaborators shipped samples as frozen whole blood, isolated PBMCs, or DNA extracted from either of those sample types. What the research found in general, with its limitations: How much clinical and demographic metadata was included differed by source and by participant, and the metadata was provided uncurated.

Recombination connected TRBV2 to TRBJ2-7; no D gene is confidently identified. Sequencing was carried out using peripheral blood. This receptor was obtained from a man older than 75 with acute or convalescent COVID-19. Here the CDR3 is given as CASSDPTWPEQYF. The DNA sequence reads TGTGCCAGCAGTGACCCCACATGGCCCGAGCAGTACTTC.